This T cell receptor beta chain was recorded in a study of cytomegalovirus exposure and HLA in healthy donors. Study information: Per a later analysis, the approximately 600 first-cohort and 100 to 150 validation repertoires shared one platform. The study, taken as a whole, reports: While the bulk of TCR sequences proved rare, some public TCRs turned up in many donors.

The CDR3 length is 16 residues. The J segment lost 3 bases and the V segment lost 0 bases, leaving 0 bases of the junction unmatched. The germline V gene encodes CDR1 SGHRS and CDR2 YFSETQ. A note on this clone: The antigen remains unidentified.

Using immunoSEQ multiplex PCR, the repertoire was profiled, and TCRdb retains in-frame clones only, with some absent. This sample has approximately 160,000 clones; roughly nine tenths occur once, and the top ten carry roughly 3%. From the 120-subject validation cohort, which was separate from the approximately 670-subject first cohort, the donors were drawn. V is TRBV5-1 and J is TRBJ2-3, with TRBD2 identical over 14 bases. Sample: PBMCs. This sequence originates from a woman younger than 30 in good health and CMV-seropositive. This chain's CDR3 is CASSLGLAGGTDTQYF. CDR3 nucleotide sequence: TGCGCCAGCAGCTTGGGACTAGCGGGAGGGACAGATACGCAGTATTTT. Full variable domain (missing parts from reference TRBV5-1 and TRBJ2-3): KAGVTQTPRYLIKTRGQQVTLSCSPISGHRSVSWYQQTPGQGLQFLFEYFSETQRNKGNFPGRFSGRQFSNSRSEMNVSTLELGDSALYLCASSLGLAGGTDTQYFGPGTRLTVL.